The 10 T cell receptor beta chains in this list originate from one sample, sequenced in a study of cytomegalovirus exposure and HLA in healthy donors. The PCR was carried out with 60 Vbeta primers and 13 Jbeta primers. Here immunoSEQ multiplex PCR was the method, and the copy in TCRdb shows in-frame clones only, minus some. The data hold 210,000 or so clones, with around 80% observed a single time. The material sequenced was PBMCs. The source is a young man in good health and CMV-seronegative.

V and J are TRBV7-9 and TRBJ1-2; possibly TRBD1 for D (6 bases). From germline, CDR1 is SEHNR and CDR2 FQNEAQ (reference sequence). V lost 5 bases and J lost 0, with 19 bases in between. CDR3 length: 17 residues. This CDR3 is CASSLRTGTPTNYGYTF. CDR3 nucleotide sequence: TGTGCCAGCAGCCTTCGTACCGGGACACCGACTAACTATGGCTACACCTTC.

V and J are TRBV19 and TRBJ2-7; the match to TRBD1 covers 9 bases. Germline V gene sequence: CDR1 LNHDA, CDR2 SQIVND (reference sequence). This CDR3 has 14 residues. V was pared by 5 bases and J by 4 bases, with 6 bases of the junction left unmatched. CDR3 region: CASSWRTGAYEQYF. CDR3 DNA: TGTGCCAGTAGTTGGCGGACAGGGGCATACGAGCAGTACTTC.

The chain links TRBV30 to TRBJ2-2; 9 positions match TRBD2. The CDR3 loop spans 15 amino acids. CDR1 is GTSNPN and CDR2 is SVGIG in the germline V gene (reference sequence). The junction had 8 bases not matched to a gene; V was cut back by 3 bases and J by 6 bases. The CDR3 DNA follows: TGTGCCTGGAGGAGTGGAGTAGCGGGAGCCGGGGAGCTGTTTTTT. Residues: CAWRSGVAGAGELFF.

The CDR3 is CASSEASSSTEAFF. Written as DNA, the CDR3 is TGTGCCAGCAGTGAAGCGTCAAGTAGCACTGAAGCTTTCTTT. The V call is TRBV6-1, the J call TRBJ1-1, with D unresolved. The CDR3 is 14 residues long. Looked up from germline, CDR1 is MNHNS and CDR2 is SASEGT. V lost 0 bases and J lost 4, with 9 bases in between.

This chain connects TRBV2 to TRBJ2-5; D may be TRBD1 (5 bases). CDR1 is SNHLY, CDR2 FYNNEI, per germline. This CDR3 has 12 amino acids. The ends were cut back, 9 bases at V and 4 bases at J, with 12 bases in the middle. The CDR3 nucleotides read TGTGCCAGTGGGGCGCAGGTAGAGACCCAGTACTTC. Translation: CASGAQVETQYF.

V and J are TRBV2 and TRBJ1-4; D not certain. The CDR3 sequence is 15 residues long. Looked up from germline, CDR1 is SNHLY and CDR2 is FYNNEI. V was trimmed by 5 bases and J by 0 bases, leaving 10 bases between them. The CDR3 reads CASSPYGSTNEKLFF. DNA of the CDR3: TGTGCCAGCAGTCCGTACGGGTCAACTAATGAAAAACTGTTTTTT.

The chain is built from TRBV18 and TRBJ2-7; 10 bases match TRBD1. Unmatched junction bases numbered 10, after V lost 0 bases and J lost 8 bases. The CDR3 contains 16 residues. CDR1 is KGHSH, CDR2 LQKENI, per germline. The CDR3 reads CASSPPNGQGDNKQYF. In DNA form, the CDR3 reads TGTGCCAGCTCACCACCTAATGGACAGGGGGACAACAAGCAGTACTTC.

J is TRBJ1-5 and V is TRBV2; no firm D call. In germline, CDR1 is SNHLY, CDR2 FYNNEI. Between the trimmed V and J ends, which lost 1 base and 3 bases, there was a span of 10 bases. CDR3 length: 15 amino acids. Written as DNA, the CDR3 is TGTGCCAGCAGTGAAGTGAGAGGGAACAATCAGCCCCAGCATTTT. Protein product: CASSEVRGNNQPQHF.

V and J are TRBV7-3 and TRBJ2-1, with 9 bases identical to TRBD2. Trimming at V came to 3 bases and at J to 6 bases, leaving 9 bases not matched to a gene. In germline, CDR1 is SGHTA, CDR2 FQGTGA. This CDR3 spans 16 amino acids. The CDR3 DNA is TGTGCCAGCAGCTTGTTGGGCGGGAGGGCCCCCAATGAGCAGTTCTTC. Residues: CASSLLGGRAPNEQFF.

The chain combines TRBV11-2 with TRBJ1-2; D remains ambiguous. The V gene lost 0 bases and the J gene lost 0 bases, with 11 bases spanning the gap. The germline V gene encodes CDR1 SGHAT and CDR2 FQNNGV. The CDR3 spans 16 residues. Here the CDR3 reads CASSLDALSSNYGYTF. CDR3 nucleotide sequence: TGTGCCAGCAGCTTAGATGCCCTTAGTTCTAACTATGGCTACACCTTC.